This T cell receptor beta chain was sequenced for a study of T cells after yellow fever vaccination. The CDR3 length is 13 residues. V was cut by 9 bases and J by 4 bases, with 15 bases left in between. There are many counts of this clonotype. In TCRdb, the 5' RACE reads were re-called with MiXCR into one record per CDR3 protein. Of 200,000 to 250,000 distinct CDR3 sequences in the sample, approximately 3% were seen once. Source: CD4+ T cells sorted from PBMCs, taken 10 days after the yellow fever booster vaccination. The V call is TRBV12-3 or TRBV12-4, the J call TRBJ1-1; tentative D call: TRBD1 (6 bases). The sequence derives from a man younger than 30 who received the YFV17D yellow fever vaccine. The CDR3 protein is CARPASRGTEAFF. CDR3 nucleotides: TGTGCCAGACCGGCGAGCAGGGGCACTGAAGCTTTCTTT.